This TCR beta chain was recovered during a study of blood T cell repertoires in COVID-19. Study at large: T cells, B-cell-depleted T cells, or PBMCs provided the cDNA or gDNA that served as material.

V dropped 1 base and J dropped 10; count of bases not matched to a gene: 5. Germline-derived CDR1 and CDR2 are MDHEN and SYDVKM. The CDR3 totals 15 residues. Per the study methods: Estimated nucleated cell counts came from reference gene primer amplification. TCRdb's copy holds only in-frame clones and misses some; the assay was immunoSEQ multiplex PCR. V, J and clone size are those of that table, while D and trimming were read from the DNA. The data hold about 76,000 clones, with roughly four fifths observed a single time. This clone was seen only once. This clonotype originated in a man older than 75 with acute or convalescent COVID-19. V gene TRBV28 combines with J gene TRBJ1-6; 9 bases map to TRBD1. Source material: peripheral blood. The CDR3 loop is CASSLSGQGKSPLHF. CDR3 bases: TGTGCCAGCAGTTTATCAGGACAGGGGAAGTCACCCCTCCACTTT.